The rows below give T cell receptor beta chains drawn from one sample of a study of shared clonotypes between healthy human individuals. Data came from immunoSEQ multiplex PCR; TCRdb stores just in-frame clones and leaves some out. Among hundreds of thousands of clones listed, roughly 94% were seen once. The sequenced sample consisted of naive CD8+ T cells sorted from blood. These receptors all come from a man aged 30 to 45 in good health. CDR3s include the opening cysteine and the closing phenylalanine or tryptophan. Each record gives: clone size, V gene, J gene, D gene, CDR3 length, CDR3 protein, CDR3 DNA. A D gene is named only where the DNA matches it firmly. Only some rows state a clone size, as once, few, many or a class for expanded clones.

.	TRBV4-3	TRBJ2-7	TRBD2	15	CASSQGVAGPYEQYF	TGCGCCAGCAGCCAAGGTGTAGCGGGGCCCTACGAGCAGTACTTC
.	TRBV4-1	TRBJ2-7	.	15	CASSQLIGSSYEQYF	TGCGCCAGCAGCCAACTGATAGGGAGCTCCTACGAGCAGTACTTC
.	TRBV5-1	TRBJ2-1	TRBD2	20	CASSPKAGTSGSYSYNEQFF	TGCGCCAGCAGCCCGAAAGCCGGGACTAGCGGGAGTTACTCCTACAATGAGCAGTTCTTC
.	TRBV30	TRBJ2-3	TRBD2	15	CAWSVVWGGADTQYF	TGTGCCTGGAGTGTAGTCTGGGGGGGGGCAGATACGCAGTATTTT
.	TRBV9	TRBJ2-7	.	14	CASSVSSRAYEQYF	TGTGCCAGCAGCGTATCTTCCAGGGCCTACGAGCAGTACTTC
.	TRBV6-1	TRBJ2-7	.	14	CASRRIHREYEQYF	TGTGCCAGCAGAAGGATTCACAGGGAGTACGAGCAGTACTTC
.	TRBV11-2	TRBJ2-5	TRBD2	15	CASSPPGTSLETQYF	TGTGCCAGCAGCCCCCCAGGGACTAGCTTAGAGACCCAGTACTTC
.	TRBV4-3	TRBJ2-2	TRBD2	20	CASSQDRLAGGPVVTGELFF	TGCGCCAGCAGCCAAGATCGGCTAGCGGGAGGGCCGGTGGTCACCGGGGAGCTGTTTTTT
few	TRBV10-3	TRBJ2-5	TRBD1	14	CAIRGDRGVETQYF	TGTGCCATCAGGGGGGACAGGGGAGTAGAGACCCAGTACTTC
.	TRBV6-1	TRBJ2-2	.	15	CASSEDGRGTGELFF	TGTGCCAGCAGCGAGGATGGACGGGGGACCGGGGAGCTGTTTTTT
.	TRBV28	TRBJ1-4	.	14	CASSPEAGGEKLFF	TGTGCCAGCAGTCCTGAGGCCGGAGGTGAAAAACTGTTTTTT
.	TRBV6-1	TRBJ1-1	.	12	CASSEPDNEAFF	TGTGCCAGCAGTGAGCCGGACAATGAAGCTTTCTTT
.	TRBV4-1	TRBJ1-3	.	15	CASRSVGQTGNTIYF	TGCGCCAGCAGGTCCGTCGGACAGACGGGAAACACCATATATTTT